A selection of T cell receptor beta chains follows, all from one sample in a study of T cell repertoires in cytomegalovirus infection. One entry per CDR3 protein, called by TCRdb with MiXCR from the reads. The table has 150,000 to 200,000 distinct CDR3 sequences, approximately 28% seen once. Sequencing was carried out using PBMCs. These receptors all stem from a human donor in good health (CMV status not recorded). Some clones in this sample may be carry-over from other donors' samples. The CDR3 runs from the conserved cysteine through the conserved F or W. D genes are given only for firm matches. Size is omitted from some rows. Given values are once, few, many or a class for expanded clones.

d_call,clone_size,v_call,j_call,cdr3_nt,cdr3_aa
.,.,TRBV29-1,TRBJ1-5,TGCAGCGTTGGTGAGGTCTATCAGCCCCAGCATTTT,CSVGEVYQPQHF
.,few,TRBV11-2,TRBJ2-3,TGTGCCAGCAGCCGCGGAGGGGACGTAAGAACTAGTGATACGCAGTATTTT,CASSRGGDVRTSDTQYF
.,few,TRBV19,TRBJ1-6,TGTGCCAGTGGGCAGAATGGGGCCCTCCACTTT,CASGQNGALHF
TRBD1,.,TRBV14,TRBJ2-7,TGTGCCAGCAGCCGCAGAAGTATTTCAGTACAGGGGGCGGTCGAGCAGTACTTC,CASSRRSISVQGAVEQYF
.,many,TRBV7-6,TRBJ2-1,TGTGCCAGCAGCGCCAACAATGAGCAGTTCTTC,CASSANNEQFF
.,many,TRBV7-2,TRBJ2-7,TGTGCCAGCAGCTTAGTGCTGGAAGAGCAGTACTTC,CASSLVLEEQYF
.,.,TRBV7-8,TRBJ2-2,TGTGCCAGCAGCCCTTACGGGGGTTCACCCACCGGGGAGCTGTTTTTT,CASSPYGGSPTGELFF
.,.,TRBV27,TRBJ1-1,TGTGCCAGCAGTTTATATGGGGGTTGGGGCACTGAAGCTTTCTTT,CASSLYGGWGTEAFF
TRBD2,many,TRBV7-9,TRBJ2-1,TGTGCCAGCAGCTCCCCTAGCGGGGTGGAAAATGAGCAGTTCTTC,CASSSPSGVENEQFF
.,few,TRBV7-2,TRBJ1-2,TGTGCCAGCAGCTTAGATGAGGGAGGCGGCTATGGCTACACCTTC,CASSLDEGGGYGYTF
TRBD2,few,TRBV5-1,TRBJ2-1,TGCGCCAGCAGCGTTAGCGGGGCACACAATGAGCAGTTCTTC,CASSVSGAHNEQFF
TRBD2,.,TRBV7-3,TRBJ2-7,TGTGCCAGCAGCTCAGGAATCGGGACTAGCGGCTCCTACGAGCAGTACTTC,CASSSGIGTSGSYEQYF
TRBD2,.,TRBV7-2,TRBJ2-4,TGTGCCAGCAGCCCACAGACTAGCGGGGGGGCTCAAGGCATTCAGTACTTC,CASSPQTSGGAQGIQYF
.,.,TRBV5-1,TRBJ2-3,TGCGCCAGCAGCTTGGCCTCCCAGGGGGATACGCAGTATTTT,CASSLASQGDTQYF
TRBD1,few,TRBV10-3,TRBJ1-2,TGTGCCTTGTCGACTCGGGACAGGGAAGGCTACACCTTC,CALSTRDREGYTF
.,.,TRBV7-3,TRBJ1-2,TGTGCCAGCAGCCTTGACCCGGGCTCCTATGGCTACACCTTC,CASSLDPGSYGYTF
TRBD1,.,TRBV6-1,TRBJ1-1,TGTGCCAGCAGTTACGTCTCGGGACAGGGCGGGCTGAAGACTGAAGCTTTCTTT,CASSYVSGQGGLKTEAFF
TRBD2,.,TRBV11-2,TRBJ2-5,TGTGTCACGAGCGGGGGGATCCAAGAGACCCAGTACTTC,CVTSGGIQETQYF
TRBD1,.,TRBV12-3/TRBV12-4,TRBJ1-2,TGTGCCAGCGTGGGCAGGGGGCCGACGAACTATGGCTACACCTTC,CASVGRGPTNYGYTF
TRBD1,few,TRBV2,TRBJ1-6,TGTGCCAGCAGGGCGGACAGGGGTTATTCACCCCTCCACTTT,CASRADRGYSPLHF
.,once,TRBV11-2,TRBJ1-5,TGTGCCAGCAGCTTATCCCCCACAAATCAGCCCCAGCATTTT,CASSLSPTNQPQHF
TRBD2,few,TRBV2,TRBJ2-3,TGTGCCAGCAGTGAAAAAACCCCCGGCGGGGGTGTGAGAACAGATACGCAGTATTTT,CASSEKTPGGGVRTDTQYF
.,.,TRBV7-2,TRBJ1-1,TGTGCCAGCAGCTTAGGCCTGACTGACACTGAAGCTTTCTTT,CASSLGLTDTEAFF
.,.,TRBV11-2,TRBJ2-4,TGTGCCAGCAGCCGAGGGGGGCCCCAAAACATTCAGTACTTC,CASSRGGPQNIQYF
TRBD2,.,TRBV12-3/TRBV12-4,TRBJ2-3,TGTGCCAGCAGTTCCGGGGGGGGGATGGATACGCAGTATTTT,CASSSGGGMDTQYF
TRBD2,few,TRBV29-1,TRBJ2-2,TGCAGCGTTGAAGATTTCCGGGAGGCCACCGGGGAGCTGTTTTTT,CSVEDFREATGELFF
.,.,TRBV5-4,TRBJ1-1,TGTGCCAGCAGCTCACCCGGGGGGGGAGCGTACACTGAAGCTTTCTTT,CASSSPGGGAYTEAFF
.,.,TRBV6-2/TRBV6-3,TRBJ1-1,TGTGCCAGCAGTTACGACAACCGTAAGAACACTGAAGCTTTCTTT,CASSYDNRKNTEAFF
.,.,TRBV18,TRBJ1-5,TGTGCCAGCTCACCGGACGGACTTAGCAATCAGCCCCAGCATTTT,CASSPDGLSNQPQHF
TRBD1,many,TRBV7-2,TRBJ2-2,TGTGCCAGCAGGCCGGGACAGGGGGAGAACACCGGGGAGCTGTTTTTT,CASRPGQGENTGELFF
TRBD1,.,TRBV7-9,TRBJ2-5,TGTGCCAGCAGCTTAGCCTGGGACAGGTCGGGGGAGACCCAGTACTTC,CASSLAWDRSGETQYF
.,few,TRBV7-9,TRBJ2-5,TGTGCCAGCAGCACAGAGGCATACCAAGAGACCCAGTACTTC,CASSTEAYQETQYF
.,many,TRBV7-2,TRBJ1-1,TGTGCCAGCAGCTTCCGCGGGGGGCGTGAGGCTGAAGCTTTCTTT,CASSFRGGREAEAFF
.,.,TRBV7-8,TRBJ1-4,TGTGCCAGCAGCTATACGACAGGAATTAATGAAAAACTGTTTTTT,CASSYTTGINEKLFF
.,.,TRBV7-3,TRBJ1-1,TGTGCCAGCAGCCCCAAGGCAGGGGCGTACACTGAAGCTTTCTTT,CASSPKAGAYTEAFF
.,few,TRBV6-5,TRBJ2-7,TGTGCCAGCAGTTACGGGGCGGCAGGGGTCTACGAGCAGTACTTC,CASSYGAAGVYEQYF
.,few,TRBV18,TRBJ2-2,TGTGCCAGCTCACCGATGGGAACCGGGGAGCTGTTTTTT,CASSPMGTGELFF
TRBD1,.,TRBV5-6,TRBJ2-7,TGTGCCAGCAGCTTGGGAGGGGACAGGAGCTCCTACGAGCAGTACTTC,CASSLGGDRSSYEQYF
.,many,TRBV7-6,TRBJ1-1,TGTGCCAGCAGCTTAGAGTCTCGGGACTCTGAAGCTTTCTTT,CASSLESRDSEAFF